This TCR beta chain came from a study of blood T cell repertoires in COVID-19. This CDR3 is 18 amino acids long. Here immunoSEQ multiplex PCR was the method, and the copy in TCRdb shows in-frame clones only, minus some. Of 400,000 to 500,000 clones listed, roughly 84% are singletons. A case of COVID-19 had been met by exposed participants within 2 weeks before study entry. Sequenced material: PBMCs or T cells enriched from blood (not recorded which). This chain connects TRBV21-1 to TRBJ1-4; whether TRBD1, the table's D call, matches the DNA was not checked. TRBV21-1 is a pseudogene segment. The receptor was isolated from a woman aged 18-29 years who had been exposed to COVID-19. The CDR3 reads CASSNRTGGLATNEKLFF. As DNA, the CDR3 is TGTGCCAGCAGCAACAGGACAGGGGGCCTTGCAACTAATGAAAAACTGTTTTTT.